This T cell receptor beta chain was sequenced for a study of cytomegalovirus exposure and HLA in healthy donors. Findings and caveats of the study: Earlier analysis found most TCR beta V segments productive about 90% or about 30% of the time. A missense DCLRE1C variant was associated with V- and J-gene trimming of TCR beta chains in a later analysis, and an independent cohort replicated the association. An apparent linkage of common viral pathogens to several of the most significant clusters emerged in a later analysis.

PCR involved 60 Vbeta and 13 Jbeta primers. Measured with immunoSEQ multiplex PCR; TCRdb has only the in-frame clones, and not every one. This table has 120,000 or so clones, roughly 79% appearing once. This CDR3 is 18 amino acids long. V shed 6 bases and J shed 3 bases, with 24 bases lying between them. Germline V gives CDR1 SGHTA, CDR2 FQGNSA. This clone was observed a handful of times. What it binds is not known. The receptor's source is a middle-aged woman in good health and CMV-seronegative. V gene TRBV7-2 combines with J gene TRBJ1-3, with D tentatively TRBD1 (5 bases). The specimen sequenced was PBMCs. The CDR3 nucleotides are TGTGCCAGCAGTCTTTCTACCTACCGGGGGTTCAATGGAAACACCATATATTTT. This codes for CASSLSTYRGFNGNTIYF.